This TCR beta chain was observed in a study of T cells in localized non-small cell lung cancer. Overall study findings and caveats: Appearance in adjacent lung was seen for a median 57 of the top 100 tumor clones. Heterogeneity is still possible, as just one tumor region was sequenced. With higher T cell density in blood came longer overall survival. T cell clonality was highest in uninvolved adjacent lung, above tumor.

In the case of this clone: The antigen is not known.

The data were produced by immunoSEQ multiplex PCR, yet TCRdb's version contains in-frame clones alone and is incomplete. Found here are about 40,000 clones, around nine tenths of them singletons; the top ten hold roughly 3.6%. V lost 3 bases, J lost 6 bases, and 8 bases stayed unmatched. Germline loops: CDR1 GTSNPN, CDR2 SVGIG (reference sequence). This CDR3 comprises 15 residues. The material sequenced was peripheral blood, taken before any cancer treatment. The sequence derives from a man aged 18-55 years with stage I lung adenocarcinoma. The rearrangement joins TRBV30 to TRBJ2-1, with 10 nucleotides matching TRBD2. Here the CDR3 DNA reads TGTGCCTGGAGGAATAGCGGGGGGAAAACCAATGAGCAGTTCTTC. This sequence encodes CAWRNSGGKTNEQFF.